The next 6 T cell receptor beta chains were all read from a single sample in a study of blood T cell repertoires in COVID-19 (dated by TCRdb to the early 2020s). Library construction relied on the immunoSEQ multiplex PCR assay. The clones in this table, taken by TCRdb from immuneACCESS, are in-frame only. Not every clone is retained; where verified, under half of the shortfall comes from an unresolved V gene, and the cause of the rest is unknown. Across this sample there are some 65,000 clones, with roughly nine tenths seen only once. 1.3% of the sample comes from the top ten. Sequences were obtained from peripheral blood. The source of these receptors is a man in his 60s with acute or convalescent COVID-19.

This sequence joins TRBV5-4 and TRBJ1-1; TRBD1 agrees at 8 bases. Germline trimming cut 4 bases from V and 0 bases from J; bases unmatched to any gene: 5. The CDR3 has 15 amino acids. From germline, CDR1 is SGHNT and CDR2 YYREEE (reference sequence). The CDR3 DNA is TGTGCCAGCAGCAGACAGGGGTCAATGAACACTGAAGCTTTCTTT. It is translated as CASSRQGSMNTEAFF.

This clone showed up just once. The chain joins TRBV5-1 to TRBJ1-6, with D perhaps TRBD1 (6 bases). CDR1 is SGHRS, CDR2 YFSETQ, per germline. This CDR3 spans 15 amino acids. V lost 4 bases and J 7 bases, leaving 15 bases between the germline ends. CDR3 sequence (DNA): TGCGCCAGCAGCATGACCAGGGGATACAATTCACCCCTCCACTTT. It codes for CASSMTRGYNSPLHF.

V is TRBV7-8 and J is TRBJ1-3; a weak D match, TRBD1 (5 bases). The ends were cut back, 3 bases at V and 0 bases at J, with 6 bases in the middle. The CDR3 has 14 residues. Germline CDR1 reads SGHVS; CDR2 reads FQNEAQ. The CDR3 sequence is CASSFRDSGNTIYF. CDR3 DNA sequence: TGTGCCAGCAGCTTCAGGGACTCTGGAAACACCATATATTTT.

This chain uses TRBV10-3 with TRBJ1-2, with 9 nucleotides matching TRBD1. The V segment lost 6 bases and the J segment 2 bases; nucleotides outside the gene matches: 16. The length of the CDR3 is 18 residues. Germline V gene sequence: CDR1 ENHRY, CDR2 SYGVKD. The CDR3 reads CAIRPPLGQGTRNYGYTF. The CDR3 DNA reads as TGTGCCATCAGGCCTCCCTTAGGACAGGGGACAAGAAACTATGGCTACACCTTC.

The chain recombines TRBV2 with TRBJ2-5; tentatively, D is TRBD1 (5 bases). CDR1 and CDR2 (germline): SNHLY, FYNNEI. Trimming shortened V by 4 bases and J by 6 bases, and 9 bases separated the two germline ends. The CDR3 is made up of 12 amino acids. CDR3 residues: CASSGQGKTQYF. Written as DNA, the CDR3 is TGTGCCAGCAGTGGGCAGGGAAAGACCCAGTACTTC.

The chain couples TRBV11-2 to TRBJ2-7; tentatively, D is TRBD2 (6 bases). Per germline, CDR1 SGHAT and CDR2 FQNNGV. Trimming stripped 5 bases from V and 4 bases from J, with 9 bases between. CDR3 length: 12 amino acids. CDR3 protein: CASSAGGYEQYF. The CDR3 nucleotides are TGTGCCAGCAGCGCCGGGGGTTACGAGCAGTACTTC.